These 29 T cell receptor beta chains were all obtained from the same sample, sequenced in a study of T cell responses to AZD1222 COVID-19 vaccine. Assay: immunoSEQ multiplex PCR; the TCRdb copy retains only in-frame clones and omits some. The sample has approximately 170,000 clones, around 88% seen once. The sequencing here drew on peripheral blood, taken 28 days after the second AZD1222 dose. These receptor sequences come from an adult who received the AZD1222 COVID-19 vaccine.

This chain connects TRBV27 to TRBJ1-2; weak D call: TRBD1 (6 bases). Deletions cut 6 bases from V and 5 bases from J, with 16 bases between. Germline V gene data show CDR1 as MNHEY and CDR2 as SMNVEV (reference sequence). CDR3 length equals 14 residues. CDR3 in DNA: TGTGCCAGCAGATCCCTCGACAGGACATATGGCTACACCTTC. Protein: CASRSLDRTYGYTF.

CDR3 sequence (DNA): TGCGCCAGCAGCCAGCAATTATTGGGACTAGCGGGGGATCATACGCAGTATTTT. Translation: CASSQQLLGLAGDHTQYF. The chain has TRBV4-1 and TRBJ2-3; TRBD2 aligns across 14 bases. Germline V gives CDR1 MGHRA, CDR2 YSYEKL. J lost 7 bases, V lost 3 bases, and 12 bases had no gene match. This CDR3 has 18 amino acids.

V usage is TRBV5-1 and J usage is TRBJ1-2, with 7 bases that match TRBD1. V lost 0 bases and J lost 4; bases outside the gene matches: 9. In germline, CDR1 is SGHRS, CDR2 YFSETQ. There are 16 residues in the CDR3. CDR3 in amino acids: CASSLDPRGGAYGYTF. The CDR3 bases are TGCGCCAGCAGCTTGGATCCCAGGGGGGGCGCCTATGGCTACACCTTC.

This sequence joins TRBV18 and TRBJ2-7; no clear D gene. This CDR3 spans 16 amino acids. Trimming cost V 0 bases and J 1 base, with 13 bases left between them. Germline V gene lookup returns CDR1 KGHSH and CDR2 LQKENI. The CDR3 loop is CASSPPRMSLSYEQYF. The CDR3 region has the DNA TGTGCCAGCTCACCACCGAGGATGAGTTTGTCCTACGAGCAGTACTTC.

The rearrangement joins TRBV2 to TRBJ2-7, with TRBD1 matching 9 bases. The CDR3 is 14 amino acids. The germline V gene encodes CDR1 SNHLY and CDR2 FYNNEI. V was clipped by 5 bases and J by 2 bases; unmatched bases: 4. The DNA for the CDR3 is TGTGCCAGCAGTACCGGGACAGGGACCTACGAGCAGTACTTC. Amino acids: CASSTGTGTYEQYF.

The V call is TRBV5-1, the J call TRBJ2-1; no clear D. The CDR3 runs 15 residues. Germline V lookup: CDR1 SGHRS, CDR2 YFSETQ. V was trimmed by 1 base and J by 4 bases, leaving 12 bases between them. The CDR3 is CASSLSSTLYNEQFF. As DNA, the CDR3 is TGCGCCAGCAGCTTGAGCAGCACGCTATACAATGAGCAGTTCTTC.

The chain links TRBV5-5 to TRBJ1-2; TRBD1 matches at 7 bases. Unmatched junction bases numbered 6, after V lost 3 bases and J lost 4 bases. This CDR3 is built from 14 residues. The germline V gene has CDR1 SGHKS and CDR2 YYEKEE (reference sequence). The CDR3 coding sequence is TGTGCCAGCAGCTGGGGACAGCGGGGCTATGGCTACACCTTC. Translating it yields CASSWGQRGYGYTF.

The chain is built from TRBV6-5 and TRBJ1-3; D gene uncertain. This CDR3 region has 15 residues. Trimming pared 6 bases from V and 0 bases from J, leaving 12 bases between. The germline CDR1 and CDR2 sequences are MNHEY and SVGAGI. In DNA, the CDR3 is TGTGCCAGCAGACCACGGGTTAGCTCTGGAAACACCATATATTTT. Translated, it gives CASRPRVSSGNTIYF.

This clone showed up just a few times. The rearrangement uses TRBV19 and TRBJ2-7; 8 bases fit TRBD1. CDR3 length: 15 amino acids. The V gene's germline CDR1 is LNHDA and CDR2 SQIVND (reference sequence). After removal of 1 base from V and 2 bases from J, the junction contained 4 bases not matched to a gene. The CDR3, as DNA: TGTGCCAGTAGTATAGGCGGACAGGGAGCCTACGAGCAGTACTTC. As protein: CASSIGGQGAYEQYF.

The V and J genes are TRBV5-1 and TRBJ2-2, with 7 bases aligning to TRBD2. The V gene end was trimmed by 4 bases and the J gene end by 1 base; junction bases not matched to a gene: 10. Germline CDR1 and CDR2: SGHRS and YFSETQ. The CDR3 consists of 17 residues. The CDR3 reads CASSRGLPGLNTGELFF. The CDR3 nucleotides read TGCGCCAGCAGCAGGGGACTACCGGGGTTGAACACCGGGGAGCTGTTTTTT.

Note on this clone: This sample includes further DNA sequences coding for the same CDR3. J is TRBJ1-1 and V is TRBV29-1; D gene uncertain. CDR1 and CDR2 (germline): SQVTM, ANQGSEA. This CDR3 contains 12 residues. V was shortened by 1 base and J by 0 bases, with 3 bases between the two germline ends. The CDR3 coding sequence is TGCAGCGTTGAAGGGTTGAACACTGAAGCTTTCTTT. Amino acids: CSVEGLNTEAFF.

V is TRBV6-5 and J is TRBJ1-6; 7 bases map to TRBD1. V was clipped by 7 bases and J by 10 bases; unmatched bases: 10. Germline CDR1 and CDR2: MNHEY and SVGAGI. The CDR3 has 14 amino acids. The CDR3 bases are TGTGCCAGCACCCCGTCAGGGGGGCAGTCACCCCTCCACTTT. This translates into CASTPSGGQSPLHF.

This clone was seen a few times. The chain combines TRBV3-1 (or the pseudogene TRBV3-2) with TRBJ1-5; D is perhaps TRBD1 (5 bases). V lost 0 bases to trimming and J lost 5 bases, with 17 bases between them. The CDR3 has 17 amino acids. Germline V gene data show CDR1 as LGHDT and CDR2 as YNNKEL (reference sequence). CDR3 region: CASSQEFPRELDQPQHF. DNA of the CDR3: TGTGCCAGCAGCCAAGAATTCCCCAGGGAGCTAGATCAGCCCCAGCATTTT.

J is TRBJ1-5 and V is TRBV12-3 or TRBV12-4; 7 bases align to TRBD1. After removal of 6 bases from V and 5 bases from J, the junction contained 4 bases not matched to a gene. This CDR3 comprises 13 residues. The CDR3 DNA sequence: TGTGCCAGCAGCCGGGACAGTGATCAGCCCCAGCATTTT. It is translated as CASSRDSDQPQHF.

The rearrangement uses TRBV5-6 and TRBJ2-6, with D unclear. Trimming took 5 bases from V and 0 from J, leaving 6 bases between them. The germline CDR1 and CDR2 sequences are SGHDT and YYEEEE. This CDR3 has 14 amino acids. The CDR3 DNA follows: TGTGCCAGCAGGATGTTCTCTGGGGCCAACGTCCTGACTTTC. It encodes CASRMFSGANVLTF.

CDR3 nucleotide sequence: TGTGCCAGCAGCTTAGCGAACCTTTACGTCCCGGCGGAAGCTTTCTTT. The encoded protein is CASSLANLYVPAEAFF. The J gene is TRBJ1-1, the V gene TRBV7-9; D is uncertain. Per germline, CDR1 SEHNR and CDR2 FQNEAQ (reference sequence). The CDR3 consists of 16 residues. V shed 0 bases and J shed 8 bases, with 19 bases lying between them.

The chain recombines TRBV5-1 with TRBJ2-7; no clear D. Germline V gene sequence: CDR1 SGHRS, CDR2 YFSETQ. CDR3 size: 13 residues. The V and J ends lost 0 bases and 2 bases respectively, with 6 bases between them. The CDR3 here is CASSLDNTYEQYF. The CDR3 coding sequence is TGCGCCAGCAGCTTGGACAACACCTACGAGCAGTACTTC.

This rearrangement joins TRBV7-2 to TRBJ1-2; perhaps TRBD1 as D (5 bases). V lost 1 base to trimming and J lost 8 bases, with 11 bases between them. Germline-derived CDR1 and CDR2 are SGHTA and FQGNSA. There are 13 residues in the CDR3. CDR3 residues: CASSLEWGGGYTF. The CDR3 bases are TGTGCCAGCAGCTTAGAATGGGGCGGAGGCTACACCTTC.

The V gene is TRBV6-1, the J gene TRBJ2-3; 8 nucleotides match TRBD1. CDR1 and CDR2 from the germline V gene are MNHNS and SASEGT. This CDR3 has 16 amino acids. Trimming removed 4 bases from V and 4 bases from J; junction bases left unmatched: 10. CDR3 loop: CASSVVGQGAADTQYF. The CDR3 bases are TGTGCCAGCAGTGTTGTGGGGCAGGGGGCCGCAGATACGCAGTATTTT.

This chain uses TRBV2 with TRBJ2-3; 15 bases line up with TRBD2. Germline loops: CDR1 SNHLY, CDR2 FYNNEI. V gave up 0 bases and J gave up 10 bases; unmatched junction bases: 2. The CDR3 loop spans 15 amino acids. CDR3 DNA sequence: TGTGCCAGCAGTGAAGCGGGACTAGCGGGGGGAGCGCAGTATTTT. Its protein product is CASSEAGLAGGAQYF. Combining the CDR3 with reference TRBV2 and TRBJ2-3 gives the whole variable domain EPEVTQTPSHQVTQMGQEVILRCVPISNHLYFYWYRQILGQKVEFLVSFYNNEISEKSEIFDDQFSVERPDGSNFTLKIRSTKLEDSAMYFCASSEAGLAGGAQYFGPGTRLTVL.

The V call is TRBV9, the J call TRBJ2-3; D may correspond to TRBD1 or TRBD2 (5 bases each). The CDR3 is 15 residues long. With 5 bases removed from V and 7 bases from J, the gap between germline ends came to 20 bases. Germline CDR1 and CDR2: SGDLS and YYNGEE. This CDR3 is CASSESGTGLNTQYF. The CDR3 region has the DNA TGTGCCAGCAGTGAGTCGGGGACGGGCTTAAATACGCAGTATTTT.

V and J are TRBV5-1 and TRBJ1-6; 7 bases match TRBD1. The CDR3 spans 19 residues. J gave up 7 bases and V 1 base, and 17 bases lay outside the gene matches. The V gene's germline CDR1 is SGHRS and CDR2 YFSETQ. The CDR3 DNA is TGCGCCAGCAGCTTGAGTCCGTTAACCGGGACAGCCAAGAATTCACCCCTCCACTTT. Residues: CASSLSPLTGTAKNSPLHF.

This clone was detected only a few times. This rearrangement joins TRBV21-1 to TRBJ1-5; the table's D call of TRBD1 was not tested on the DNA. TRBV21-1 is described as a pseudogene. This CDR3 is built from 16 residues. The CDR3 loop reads CASSKRRGQSNQPQHF. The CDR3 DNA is TGTGCCAGCAGCAAAAGGAGGGGACAGAGCAATCAGCCCCAGCATTTT.

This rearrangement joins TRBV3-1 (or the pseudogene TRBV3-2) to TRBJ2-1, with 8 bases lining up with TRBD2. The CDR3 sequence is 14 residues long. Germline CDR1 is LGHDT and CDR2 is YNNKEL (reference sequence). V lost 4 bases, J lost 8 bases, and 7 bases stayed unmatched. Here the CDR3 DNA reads TGTGCCAGCAGCCCATCCGGGACTAGATATGAGCAGTTCTTC. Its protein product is CASSPSGTRYEQFF.

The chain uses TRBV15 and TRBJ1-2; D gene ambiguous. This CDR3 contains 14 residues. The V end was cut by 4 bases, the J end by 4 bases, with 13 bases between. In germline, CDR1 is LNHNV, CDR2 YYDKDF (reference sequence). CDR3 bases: TGTGCCACCAGCACCCTGGTGGGGAGCTATGGCTACACCTTC. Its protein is CATSTLVGSYGYTF.

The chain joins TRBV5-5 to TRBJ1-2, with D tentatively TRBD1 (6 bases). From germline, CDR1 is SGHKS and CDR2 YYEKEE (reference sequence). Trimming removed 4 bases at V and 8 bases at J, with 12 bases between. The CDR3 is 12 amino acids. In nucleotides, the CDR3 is TGTGCCAGCAGCCTGCGGGGGGGCGGCTACACCTTC. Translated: CASSLRGGGYTF. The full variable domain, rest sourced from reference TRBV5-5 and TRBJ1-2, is DAGVTQSPTHLIKTRGQQVTLRCSPISGHKSVSWYQQVLGQGPQFIFQYYEKEERGRGNFPDRFSARQFPNYSSELNVNALLLGDSALYLCASSLRGGGYTFGSGTRLTVV.

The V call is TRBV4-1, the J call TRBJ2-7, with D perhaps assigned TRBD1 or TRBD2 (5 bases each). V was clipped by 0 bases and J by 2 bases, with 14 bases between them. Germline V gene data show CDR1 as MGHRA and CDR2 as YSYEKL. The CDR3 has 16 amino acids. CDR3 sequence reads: CASSQESWDGAYEQYF. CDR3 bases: TGCGCCAGCAGCCAAGAAAGCTGGGACGGAGCCTACGAGCAGTACTTC.

CDR3 in amino acids: CASGRTGDTDTQYF. The DNA for the CDR3 is TGTGCCAGCGGGCGGACAGGGGACACAGATACGCAGTATTTT. The chain uses TRBV5-5 and TRBJ2-3; 9 nucleotides line up with TRBD1. CDR3 length equals 14 residues. Germline values: CDR1 SGHKS, CDR2 YYEKEE (reference sequence). Trimming cost V 7 bases and J 2 bases; bases outside gene matches: 5.

CDR3 sequence reads: CASSKEGGYTEAFF. The CDR3 region has the DNA TGTGCCAGCAGCAAAGAGGGGGGATACACTGAAGCTTTCTTT. The chain carries TRBV21-1 and TRBJ1-1. TRBV21-1 is classified as a pseudogene. The CDR3 length is 14 residues.